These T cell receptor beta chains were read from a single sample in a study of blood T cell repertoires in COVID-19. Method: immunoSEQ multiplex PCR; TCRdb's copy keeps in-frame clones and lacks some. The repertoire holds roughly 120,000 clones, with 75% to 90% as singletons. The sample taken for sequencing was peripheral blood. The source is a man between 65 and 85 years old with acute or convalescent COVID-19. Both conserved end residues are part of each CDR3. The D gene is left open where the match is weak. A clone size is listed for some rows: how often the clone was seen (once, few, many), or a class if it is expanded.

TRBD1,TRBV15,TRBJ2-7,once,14,TGTGCCACCAGCAGGGGACAGGGTTCCTACGAGCAGTACTTC,CATSRGQGSYEQYF
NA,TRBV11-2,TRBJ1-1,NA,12,TGTGCCAGCAGCTTAGGCAGGGCCAGGGTATTCTTT,CASSLGRARVFF
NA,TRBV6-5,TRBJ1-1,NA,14,TGTGCCAGCAGAGCTTCAGGGGCAGGAGTTGAAGCTTTCTTT,CASRASGAGVEAFF
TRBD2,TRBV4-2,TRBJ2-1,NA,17,TGTGCCAGCAGCCAAGCATCTAGCGGGGGGGGATACAATGAGCAGTTCTTC,CASSQASSGGGYNEQFF
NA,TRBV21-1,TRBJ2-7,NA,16,TGTGCCAGCAGCAAAGGTTCTCAGGGGTCCGACTACGAGCAGTACTTC,CASSKGSQGSDYEQYF
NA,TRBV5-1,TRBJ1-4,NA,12,TGCGCCAGCAAAGGAGCGGGTGAAAAACTGTTTTTT,CASKGAGEKLFF
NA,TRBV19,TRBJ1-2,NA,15,TGTGCCAGTAGTCCCTCCAGCCACCGGGATTATGGCTACACCTTC,CASSPSSHRDYGYTF
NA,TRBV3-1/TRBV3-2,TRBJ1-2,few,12,TGTGCCAGCAGGGACCTAGGGGATGGCTACACCTTC,CASRDLGDGYTF
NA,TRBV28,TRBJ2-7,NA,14,TGTGCCAGCAGTACCCCGGGAGCATCGAACGAGCAGTACTTC,CASSTPGASNEQYF
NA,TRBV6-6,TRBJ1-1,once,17,TGTGCCAGCAGTCGCACAGGACAGTTGGCGACGAACACTGAAGCTTTCTTT,CASSRTGQLATNTEAFF
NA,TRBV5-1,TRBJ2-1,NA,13,TGCGCCAGCAGCTTGGGACTTCTCAATGAGCAGTTCTTC,CASSLGLLNEQFF
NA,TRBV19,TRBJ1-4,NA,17,TGTGCCAGTAGCCCCAACCGGAGGGCCGCAACTAATGAAAAACTGTTTTTT,CASSPNRRAATNEKLFF
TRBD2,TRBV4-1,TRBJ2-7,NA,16,TGCGCCAGCAGCCAGGGGCTAGCGGGGGGATCCTACGAGCAGTACTTC,CASSQGLAGGSYEQYF
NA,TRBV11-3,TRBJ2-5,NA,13,TGTGCCAGCAGCTTAGACCGTCAAGAGACCCAGTACTTC,CASSLDRQETQYF
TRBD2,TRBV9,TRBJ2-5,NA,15,TGTGCCAGCAGCGTCACTAGCGGGAGACAAGAGACCCAGTACTTC,CASSVTSGRQETQYF
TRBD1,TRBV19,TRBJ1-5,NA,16,TGTGCCAGTACCATCCGGGACAGGTCGGTGAATCAGCCCCAGCATTTT,CASTIRDRSVNQPQHF
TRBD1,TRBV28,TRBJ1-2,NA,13,TGTGCCAGCAGCTTGGACAGGGATTATGGCTACACCTTC,CASSLDRDYGYTF
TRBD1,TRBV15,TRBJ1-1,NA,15,TGTGCCACCAGCAGAGATCGGGAGGGGGCGCGAGGAGCTTTCTTT,CATSRDREGARGAFF